The clone carrying this TCR beta chain was detected a few times. Via MiXCR, TCRdb re-called the 5' RACE reads, giving one row per CDR3 protein. This table holds some 82,000 distinct CDR3 sequences, about 6.5% found once. The V segment lost 3 bases and the J segment 3 bases; nucleotides outside the gene matches: 11. The CDR3 loop spans 16 amino acids. The germline V gene has CDR1 SGHNT and CDR2 YYREEE (reference sequence). This record comes from a study of early T cells in non-severe SARS-CoV-2 infection. The TCR originated in an adult who was a healthcare worker with PCR-confirmed SARS-CoV-2 infection or an uninfected control (not recorded which). Sequences were obtained from whole blood. The genes are TRBV5-4 and TRBJ1-1; 7 bases line up with TRBD1. This chain's CDR3 is CASSSPRGTAYTEAFF. CDR3 DNA: TGTGCCAGCAGCTCCCCAAGAGGGACAGCCTACACTGAAGCTTTCTTT.